This record concerns one TCR beta chain sequence. The CDR3 covers 11 residues. The germline gives CDR1 SEHNR, CDR2 FQNEAQ (reference sequence). With 7 bases removed from V and 3 bases from J, the gap between germline ends came to 4 bases. The data were obtained in a study of early T cells in non-severe SARS-CoV-2 infection. Study-wide context: Chains from this unsorted whole-blood bulk RNA could not be paired.

Individual cDNA molecules received unique molecular identifiers during library preparation. TCRdb called the 5' RACE reads again in MiXCR, with one record for every CDR3 protein. The table includes over 30,000 distinct CDR3 sequences, around 6.9% detected once. The sample consisted of whole blood, taken at baseline. This receptor was taken from an adult who was a healthcare worker with PCR-confirmed SARS-CoV-2 infection or an uninfected control (not recorded which). The V and J genes are TRBV7-9 and TRBJ2-1, with D uncertain. CDR3 protein: CASKGYNEQFF. For the CDR3, the DNA is TGTGCCAGCAAGGGCTACAATGAGCAGTTCTTC.